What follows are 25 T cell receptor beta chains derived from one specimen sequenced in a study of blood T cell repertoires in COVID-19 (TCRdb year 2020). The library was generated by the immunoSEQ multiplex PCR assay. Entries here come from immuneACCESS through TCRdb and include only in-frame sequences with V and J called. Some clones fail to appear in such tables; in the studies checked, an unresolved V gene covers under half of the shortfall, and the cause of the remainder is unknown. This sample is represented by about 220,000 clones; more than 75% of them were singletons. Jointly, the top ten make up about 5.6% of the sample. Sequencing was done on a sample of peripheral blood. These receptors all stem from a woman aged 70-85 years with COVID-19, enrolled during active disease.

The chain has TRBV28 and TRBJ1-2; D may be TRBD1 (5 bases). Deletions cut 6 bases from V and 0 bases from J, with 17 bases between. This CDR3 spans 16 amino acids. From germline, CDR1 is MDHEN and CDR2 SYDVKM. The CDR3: CASSLAGGSANYGYTF. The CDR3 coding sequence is TGTGCCAGCAGCCTAGCCGGGGGATCAGCTAACTATGGCTACACCTTC.

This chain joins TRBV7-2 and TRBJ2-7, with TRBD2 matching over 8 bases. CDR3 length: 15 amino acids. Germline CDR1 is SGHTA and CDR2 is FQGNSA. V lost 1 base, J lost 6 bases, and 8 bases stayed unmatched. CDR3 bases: TGTGCCAGCAGCTTAGACGGTCTTCGGGGGGGCGAGCAGTACTTC. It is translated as CASSLDGLRGGEQYF.

This chain's CDR3 is CASSLASGRVTGELFF. The CDR3 DNA sequence: TGCGCCAGCAGCTTGGCTAGCGGGAGAGTTACCGGGGAGCTGTTTTTT. V gene TRBV5-1 combines with J gene TRBJ2-2, with TRBD2 matching over 10 bases. CDR1 and CDR2 from the germline V gene are SGHRS and YFSETQ. CDR3 size: 16 residues. The ends lost 0 bases at V and 5 bases at J; junction bases unmatched: 4.

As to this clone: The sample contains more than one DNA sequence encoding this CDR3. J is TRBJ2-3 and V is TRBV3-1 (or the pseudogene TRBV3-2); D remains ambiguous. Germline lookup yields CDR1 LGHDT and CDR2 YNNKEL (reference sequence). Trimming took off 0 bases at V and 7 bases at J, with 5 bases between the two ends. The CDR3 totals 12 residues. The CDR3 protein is CASSQDSYTQYF. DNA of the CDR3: TGTGCCAGCAGCCAAGATTCTTATACGCAGTATTTT.

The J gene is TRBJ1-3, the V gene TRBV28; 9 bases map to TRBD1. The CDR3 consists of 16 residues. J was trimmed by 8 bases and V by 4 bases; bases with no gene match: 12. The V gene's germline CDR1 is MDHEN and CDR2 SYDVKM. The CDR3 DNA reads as TGTGCCAGCAGTTCCTCCGGGACAGGGAAACTAGACACCATATATTTT. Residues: CASSSSGTGKLDTIYF.

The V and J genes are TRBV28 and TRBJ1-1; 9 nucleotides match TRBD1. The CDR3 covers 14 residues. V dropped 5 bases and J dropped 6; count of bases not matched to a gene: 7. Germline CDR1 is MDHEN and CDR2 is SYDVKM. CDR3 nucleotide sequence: TGTGCCAGCAGTGGGGACAGGGCCGCGGCTGAAGCTTTCTTT. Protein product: CASSGDRAAAEAFF.

This CDR3 is CASSIGRDNYYEQYF. In DNA form, the CDR3 reads TGTGCCAGTAGTATTGGGAGGGACAACTACTACGAGCAGTACTTC. The chain employs TRBV19 and TRBJ2-7; D may be TRBD2 (7 bases). This CDR3 has 15 amino acids. V shed 3 bases and J shed 3 bases, with 15 bases lying between them. From germline, CDR1 is LNHDA and CDR2 SQIVND (reference sequence).

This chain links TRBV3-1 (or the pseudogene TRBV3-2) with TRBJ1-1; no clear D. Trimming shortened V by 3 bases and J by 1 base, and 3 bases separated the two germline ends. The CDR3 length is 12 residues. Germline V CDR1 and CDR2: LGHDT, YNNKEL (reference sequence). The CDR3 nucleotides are TGTGCCAGCAGCCAGAGGAACACTGAAGCTTTCTTT. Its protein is CASSQRNTEAFF.

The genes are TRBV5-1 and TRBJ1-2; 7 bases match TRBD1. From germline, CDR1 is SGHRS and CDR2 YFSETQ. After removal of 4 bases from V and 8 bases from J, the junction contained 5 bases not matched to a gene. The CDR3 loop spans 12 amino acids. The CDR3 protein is CASSRTGSGYTF. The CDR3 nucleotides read TGCGCCAGCAGCCGGACAGGATCGGGCTACACCTTC.

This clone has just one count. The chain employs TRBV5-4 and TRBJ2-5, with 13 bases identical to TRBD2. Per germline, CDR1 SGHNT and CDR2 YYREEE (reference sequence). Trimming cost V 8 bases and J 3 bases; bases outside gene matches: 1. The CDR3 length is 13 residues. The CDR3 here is CARGTSGEETQYF. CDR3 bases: TGTGCCAGGGGGACTAGCGGGGAAGAGACCCAGTACTTC.

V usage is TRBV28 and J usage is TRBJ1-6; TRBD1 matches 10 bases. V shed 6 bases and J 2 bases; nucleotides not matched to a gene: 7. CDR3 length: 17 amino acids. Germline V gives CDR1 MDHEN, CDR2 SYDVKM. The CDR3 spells CASRRRTGGAYNSPLHF. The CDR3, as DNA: TGTGCCAGCAGACGGAGGACAGGGGGTGCCTATAATTCACCCCTCCACTTT.

The DNA of the CDR3 is TGTGCCAGCAGCTTCAACAGGGGATCAGATACGCAGTATTTT. Amino acids: CASSFNRGSDTQYF. The chain combines TRBV7-2 with TRBJ2-3; 7 bases fit TRBD1. V dropped 3 bases and J dropped 4; count of bases not matched to a gene: 4. Germline lookup yields CDR1 SGHTA and CDR2 FQGNSA. The CDR3 has 14 residues.

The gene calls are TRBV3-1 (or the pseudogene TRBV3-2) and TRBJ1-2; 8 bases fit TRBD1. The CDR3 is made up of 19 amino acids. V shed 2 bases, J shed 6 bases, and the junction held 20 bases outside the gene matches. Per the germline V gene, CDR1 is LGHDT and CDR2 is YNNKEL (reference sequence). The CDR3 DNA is TGTGCCAGCAGCCAATTCGTTCGCGACAGGGGATTTAGGGGGGATGGCTACACCTTC. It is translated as CASSQFVRDRGFRGDGYTF.

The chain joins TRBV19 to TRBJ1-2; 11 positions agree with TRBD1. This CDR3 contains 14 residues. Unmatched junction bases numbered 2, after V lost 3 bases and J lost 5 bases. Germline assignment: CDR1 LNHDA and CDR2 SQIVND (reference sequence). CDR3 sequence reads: CASSIGQGAYGYTF. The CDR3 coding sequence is TGTGCCAGTAGTATCGGACAGGGGGCGTATGGCTACACCTTC. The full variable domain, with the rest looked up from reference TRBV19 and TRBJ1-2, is DGGITQSPKYLFRKEGQNVTLSCEQNLNHDAMYWYRQDPGQGLRLIYYSQIVNDFQKGDIAEGYSVSREKKESFPLTVTSAQKNPTAFYLCASSIGQGAYGYTFGSGTRLTVV.

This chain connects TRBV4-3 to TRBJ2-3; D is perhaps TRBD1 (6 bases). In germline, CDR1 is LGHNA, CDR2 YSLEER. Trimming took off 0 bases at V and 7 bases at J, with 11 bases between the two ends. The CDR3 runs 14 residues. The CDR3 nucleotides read TGCGCCAGCAGCCAAGATCTGGGGGCGAATACGCAGTATTTT. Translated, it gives CASSQDLGANTQYF.

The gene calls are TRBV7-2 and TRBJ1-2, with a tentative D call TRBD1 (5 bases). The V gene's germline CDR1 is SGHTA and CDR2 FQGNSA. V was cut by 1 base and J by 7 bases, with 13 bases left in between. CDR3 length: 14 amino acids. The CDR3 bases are TGTGCCAGCAGCTTAGGACAGCGACCCCTTGGCTACACCTTC. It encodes CASSLGQRPLGYTF.

In DNA form, the CDR3 reads TGCAGCGTGAGCCAGGCTTCCTCTGGAAACACCATATATTTT. It yields the protein CSVSQASSGNTIYF. The chain joins TRBV29-1 to TRBJ1-3; D call uncertain. Germline CDR1 and CDR2: SQVTM and ANQGSEA. The CDR3 sequence is 14 residues long. V was clipped by 6 bases and J by 0 bases, with 12 bases between them.

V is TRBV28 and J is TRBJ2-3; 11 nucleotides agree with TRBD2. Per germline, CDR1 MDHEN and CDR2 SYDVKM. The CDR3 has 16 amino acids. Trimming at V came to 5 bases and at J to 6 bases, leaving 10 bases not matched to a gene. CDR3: CASSVTSGGLGDTQYF. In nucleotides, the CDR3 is TGTGCCAGCAGTGTCACTAGCGGGGGCTTGGGGGATACGCAGTATTTT.

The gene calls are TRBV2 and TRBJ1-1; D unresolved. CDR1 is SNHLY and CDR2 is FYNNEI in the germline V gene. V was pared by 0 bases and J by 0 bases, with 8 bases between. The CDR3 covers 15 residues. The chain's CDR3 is CASSEAERMNTEAFF. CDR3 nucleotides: TGTGCCAGCAGTGAAGCGGAGAGAATGAACACTGAAGCTTTCTTT.

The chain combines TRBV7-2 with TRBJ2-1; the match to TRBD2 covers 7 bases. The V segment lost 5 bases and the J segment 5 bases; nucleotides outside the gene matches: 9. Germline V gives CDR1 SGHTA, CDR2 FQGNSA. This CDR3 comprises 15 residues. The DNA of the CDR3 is TGTGCCAGCAGCCACCAGCCCCTAGCGGACAATGAGCAGTTCTTC. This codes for CASSHQPLADNEQFF.

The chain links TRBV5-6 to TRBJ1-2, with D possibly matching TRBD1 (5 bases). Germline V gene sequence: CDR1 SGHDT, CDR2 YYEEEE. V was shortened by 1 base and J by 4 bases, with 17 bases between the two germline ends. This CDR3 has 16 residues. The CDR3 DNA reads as TGTGCCAGCAGCTTGAACCCGGGGGGATCTGGCTATGGCTACACCTTC. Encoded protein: CASSLNPGGSGYGYTF.

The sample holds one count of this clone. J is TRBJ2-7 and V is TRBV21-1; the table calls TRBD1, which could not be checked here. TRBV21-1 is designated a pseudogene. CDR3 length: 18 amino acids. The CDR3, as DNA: TGTGCCAGCAGCAGGACAGGGGGCAAATTACCCCCTACGCGGGAGCAGTACTTC. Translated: CASSRTGGKLPPTREQYF.

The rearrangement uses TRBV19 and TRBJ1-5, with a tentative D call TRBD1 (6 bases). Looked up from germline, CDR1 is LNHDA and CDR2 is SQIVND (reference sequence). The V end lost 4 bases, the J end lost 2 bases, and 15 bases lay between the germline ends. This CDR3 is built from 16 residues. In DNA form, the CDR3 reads TGTGCCAGTAGTAGTCAGCGCAAGGGGGGCAATCAGCCCCAGCATTTT. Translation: CASSSQRKGGNQPQHF.

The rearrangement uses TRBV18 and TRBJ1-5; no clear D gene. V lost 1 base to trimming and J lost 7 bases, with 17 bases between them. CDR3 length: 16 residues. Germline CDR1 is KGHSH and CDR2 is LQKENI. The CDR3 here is CASSPQGPGFGQPQHF. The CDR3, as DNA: TGTGCCAGCTCACCACAAGGACCGGGATTCGGGCAGCCCCAGCATTTT.

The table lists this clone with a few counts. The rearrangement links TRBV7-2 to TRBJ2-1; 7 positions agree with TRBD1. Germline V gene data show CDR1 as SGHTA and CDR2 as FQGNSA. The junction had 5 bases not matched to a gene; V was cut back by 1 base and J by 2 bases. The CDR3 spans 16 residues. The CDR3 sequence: CASSLVLGQPYNEQFF. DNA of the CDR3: TGTGCCAGCAGCTTAGTACTGGGACAGCCCTACAATGAGCAGTTCTTC. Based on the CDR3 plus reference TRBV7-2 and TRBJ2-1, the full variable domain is GAGVSQSPSNKVTEKGKDVELRCDPISGHTALYWYRQSLGQGLEFLIYFQGNSAPDKSGLPSDRFSAERTGGSVSTLTIQRTQQEDSAVYLCASSLVLGQPYNEQFFGPGTRLTVL.